A selection of T cell receptor beta chains follows, all from one sample in a study of blood T cell repertoires in COVID-19. The protocol was immunoSEQ multiplex PCR, while the TCRdb copy is restricted to in-frame clones and leaves out a portion. The data show around 62,000 clones, 80% to 95% seen once. The sample comprised peripheral blood. Every receptor here comes from a man between 65 and 85 years old with active COVID-19. Each CDR3 is given with its conserved first and last residue. A D gene is named only where the DNA matches it firmly. A row's size may be missing; if present it is once, few, many or a size class.

clone_size d_call j_call v_call cdr3_aa cdr3_nt
- - TRBJ2-1 TRBV27 CASSQRAAGGEQFF TGTGCCAGCAGTCAACGGGCAGCCGGGGGTGAGCAGTTCTTC
- TRBD1 TRBJ1-6 TRBV5-1 CASSWDRVDSPLHF TGCGCCAGCAGCTGGGACAGGGTGGATTCACCCCTCCACTTT
- - TRBJ1-2 TRBV9 CASSVRNGRGNYGYTF TGTGCCAGCAGCGTTCGAAACGGCAGGGGAAACTATGGCTACACCTTC
- - TRBJ2-4 TRBV6-1 CASSEDSQNIQYF TGTGCCAGCAGTGAAGACAGCCAAAACATTCAGTACTTC
- TRBD1 TRBJ1-2 TRBV7-9 CASSLLAGQGSYGYTF TGTGCCAGCAGCTTATTGGCGGGACAGGGGAGTTATGGCTACACCTTC
- - TRBJ2-3 TRBV13 CASSPRTDTQYF TGTGCCAGCAGCCCACGGACAGATACGCAGTATTTT
- TRBD2 TRBJ2-5 TRBV18 CASSPSGTSGGATQYF TGTGCCAGCTCACCCTCCGGGACTAGCGGGGGGGCGACCCAGTACTTC
- - TRBJ2-5 TRBV10-1 CASSGQQQETQYF TGCGCCAGCAGCGGACAGCAACAAGAGACCCAGTACTTC
- - TRBJ1-4 TRBV18 CASSPITAKNEKLFF TGTGCCAGCTCACCAATAACAGCCAAAAATGAAAAACTGTTTTTT
- - TRBJ2-4 TRBV10-3 CAIIWSGVKNIQYF TGTGCCATCATTTGGTCAGGGGTAAAAAACATTCAGTACTTC
- - TRBJ2-7 TRBV5-4 CASSYPGLSSYEQYF TGTGCCAGCAGCTATCCGGGACTGAGCTCCTACGAGCAGTACTTC
- TRBD1 TRBJ2-1 TRBV11-2 CASSLRQGQGANNEQFF TGTGCCAGCAGCTTACGCCAAGGACAGGGGGCGAACAATGAGCAGTTCTTC
- TRBD1 TRBJ2-1 TRBV5-1 CASSLDRGQGEQFF TGCGCCAGCAGCTTGGACAGGGGGCAGGGAGAGCAGTTCTTC
- - TRBJ2-1 TRBV27 CASRLRVKNEQFF TGTGCCAGCAGGCTCAGGGTTAAGAATGAGCAGTTCTTC
- TRBD2 TRBJ2-2 TRBV11-2 CASSSTGGLNTGELFF TGTGCCAGCAGCTCTACGGGGGGGCTGAACACCGGGGAGCTGTTTTTT
- - TRBJ1-5 TRBV5-1 CASSLGEGNQPQHF TGCGCCAGCAGCTTGGGAGAAGGCAATCAGCCCCAGCATTTT
once - TRBJ2-1 TRBV21-1 CASNCRGTSLSYNEQFF TGTGCCAGCAACTGTCGGGGGACTAGCCTCTCCTACAATGAGCAGTTCTTC
- TRBD1 TRBJ1-4 TRBV9 CASSAWGTEGEKLFF TGTGCCAGCAGCGCGTGGGGGACAGAAGGTGAAAAACTGTTTTTT
- TRBD2 TRBJ2-1 TRBV5-4 CASSLGGGGPYNEQFF TGTGCCAGCAGCTTGGGTGGGGGGGGACCATACAATGAGCAGTTCTTC
- - TRBJ1-2 TRBV2 CASSDPGRYGYTF TGTGCCAGCAGTGATCCGGGGAGGTATGGCTACACCTTC
- TRBD2 TRBJ2-1 TRBV11-2 CASRAGTSGNNEQFF TGTGCCAGCAGGGCCGGGACTAGCGGCAACAATGAGCAGTTCTTC